Listed below are T cell receptor beta chains from one sample, sequenced in a study of Tregs in tolerant kidney transplant recipients. Sequencing was performed with immunoSEQ multiplex PCR; in TCRdb, only in-frame clones are kept and a portion is missing. The sample shows roughly 120,000 clones, around 91% of them seen only once. Material for sequencing was CD4+ T cells from blood. The receptors were gathered from a human donor in good health. The CDR3 runs from the conserved cysteine through the conserved F or W. D genes are given only for firm matches. Clone sizes are given selectively: once, few, many, or a class where the clone is expanded.

TRBJ1-5 NA NA TRBV7-8 CASSLDRSNQPQHF TGTGCCAGCAGCTTAGATCGTAGCAATCAGCCCCAGCATTTT
TRBJ2-1 TRBD2 NA TRBV5-5 CASSAGTSGNNEQFF TGTGCCAGCAGCGCCGGGACTAGCGGGAACAATGAGCAGTTCTTC
TRBJ1-1 NA NA TRBV21-1 CASSKGAGGVTEAFF TGTGCCAGCAGCAAAGGTGCAGGGGGGGTCACTGAAGCTTTCTTT
TRBJ1-1 NA NA TRBV28 CAVVSQKRQPEAFF TGTGCGGTAGTATCCCAAAAACGTCAACCTGAAGCTTTCTTT
TRBJ1-1 NA NA TRBV19 CASTTGWGTEAFF TGTGCCAGTACCACAGGGTGGGGGACTGAAGCTTTCTTT
TRBJ1-4 NA NA TRBV2 CASNPISRAQYEKLFF TGTGCCAGCAACCCGATATCCAGGGCTCAGTATGAAAAACTGTTTTTT
TRBJ2-1 NA NA TRBV9 CASSPRPPGSYNEQFF TGTGCCAGCAGCCCCAGACCTCCCGGCTCCTACAATGAGCAGTTCTTC
TRBJ2-1 TRBD2 once TRBV2 CASSQRTSLGFF TGTGCCAGCAGTCAACGGACTAGTTTGGGGTTCTTC
TRBJ1-2 TRBD1 NA TRBV29-1 CSVVRVRDSIYGYTF TGCAGCGTTGTAAGGGTGAGGGACAGTATCTATGGCTACACCTTC
TRBJ2-7 NA NA TRBV5-1 CASTLMADLSYEQYF TGCGCCAGCACCCTCATGGCAGACCTCTCCTACGAGCAGTACTTC
TRBJ2-7 NA NA TRBV11-2 CASSLRLQLHVTYEQYF TGTGCCAGCAGCTTAAGGTTGCAGCTCCACGTCACCTACGAGCAGTACTTC
TRBJ1-1 NA NA TRBV11-1 CASSGAMNTEAFF TGTGCCAGCAGTGGGGCCATGAACACTGAAGCTTTCTTT
TRBJ1-1 TRBD1 NA TRBV7-8 CASSSDTGGNTEAFF TGTGCCAGCAGCTCCGACACAGGGGGCAACACTGAAGCTTTCTTT
TRBJ1-3 NA NA TRBV4-1 CASSLKGSGLSGNTIYF TGCGCCAGCAGCCTAAAAGGGTCGGGATTGAGTGGAAACACCATATATTTT
TRBJ1-1 NA NA TRBV19 CASSIDPRGARNTEAFF TGTGCCAGTAGTATAGATCCCCGGGGGGCTCGAAACACTGAAGCTTTCTTT
TRBJ2-7 NA NA TRBV18 CASSPAGRHSYEQYF TGTGCCAGCTCACCGGCCGGCCGACACTCCTACGAGCAGTACTTC
TRBJ2-5 NA NA TRBV7-8 CASSPQIGVGETQYF TGTGCCAGCAGCCCTCAGATAGGCGTTGGTGAGACCCAGTACTTC
TRBJ1-3 NA NA TRBV18 CASSPRAGNTIYF TGTGCCAGCTCACCACGGGCCGGAAACACCATATATTTT
TRBJ1-2 NA once TRBV5-4 CASSLASGGEGSYGYTF TGTGCCAGCAGCTTGGCCTCGGGAGGAGAAGGATCCTATGGCTACACCTTC
TRBJ1-1 TRBD1 NA TRBV6-5 CASSYRTGGALIF TGTGCCAGCAGTTACCGGACAGGGGGCGCTCTGATTTTT
TRBJ2-1 TRBD2 NA TRBV5-6 CASSFEDLAGSYNEQFF TGTGCCAGCAGCTTCGAAGACCTAGCGGGGTCCTACAATGAGCAGTTCTTC
TRBJ2-5 NA few TRBV18 CASSPRLEETQYF TGTGCCAGCTCACCAAGACTAGAAGAGACCCAGTACTTC
TRBJ2-7 NA NA TRBV5-4 CASSLEGHIVSYEQYF TGTGCCAGCAGCTTGGAGGGACACATAGTCTCCTACGAGCAGTACTTC
TRBJ2-1 TRBD2 NA TRBV18 CASSPTAGDEQFF TGTGCCAGCTCACCAACGGCGGGAGATGAGCAGTTCTTC
TRBJ2-2 NA NA TRBV11-3 CASSRGSQGNTGELFF TGTGCCAGCAGCCGAGGGTCTCAGGGGAACACCGGGGAGCTGTTTTTT
TRBJ1-6 TRBD1 NA TRBV27 CASSPRDRVGSPLHF TGTGCCAGCAGTCCCCGGGACAGGGTGGGTTCACCCCTCCACTTT
TRBJ1-2 NA NA TRBV27 CASSLLAGGGRGYTF TGTGCCAGCAGTTTACTCGCAGGTGGGGGCAGGGGCTACACCTTC
TRBJ2-2 NA NA TRBV9 CASSVFLTGELFF TGTGCCAGCAGCGTATTCCTTACCGGGGAGCTGTTTTTT
TRBJ2-2 NA NA TRBV7-3 CASSLGGANGELFF TGTGCCAGCAGCTTAGGAGGGGCGAACGGGGAGCTGTTTTTT
TRBJ2-7 NA NA TRBV6-5 CASSGGRREQYF TGTGCCAGCAGTGGGGGGAGGCGCGAGCAGTACTTC
TRBJ2-3 NA once TRBV14 CASSQDFSVGREQYF TGTGCCAGCAGCCAAGACTTTTCGGTTGGGCGGGAGCAGTATTTT
TRBJ2-3 NA NA TRBV28 CASSRSQAQSTDTQYF TGTGCCAGCAGTCGCTCACAGGCCCAGAGCACAGATACGCAGTATTTT
TRBJ2-7 NA few TRBV27 CASSPSGAIVWYEQYF TGTGCCAGCAGTCCGTCCGGGGCGATCGTTTGGTACGAGCAGTACTTC
TRBJ2-3 NA NA TRBV5-1 CASSFSTDTQYF TGCGCCAGCAGCTTTAGCACAGATACGCAGTATTTT
TRBJ1-3 NA NA TRBV6-6 CASSLQGSGNTIYF TGTGCCAGCAGTTTACAGGGCTCTGGAAACACCATATATTTT
TRBJ2-5 TRBD2 NA TRBV11-3 CASSLGGSGGQETQYF TGTGCCAGCAGCTTAGGTGGAAGCGGGGGACAAGAGACCCAGTACTTC
TRBJ1-4 NA NA TRBV7-8 CASSPVGELYEKLFF TGTGCCAGCAGCCCCGTGGGGGAGTTGTATGAAAAACTGTTTTTT
TRBJ2-7 NA NA TRBV6-6 CASSDRGLTYEQYF TGTGCCAGCAGTGACCGAGGACTTACCTACGAGCAGTACTTC
TRBJ1-1 NA NA TRBV18 CASSPQGHLNTEAFF TGTGCCAGCTCACCACAGGGACACCTGAACACTGAAGCTTTCTTT
TRBJ1-1 NA NA TRBV5-3 CARSSDPGPMNTEAFF TGTGCCAGAAGCTCTGATCCCGGGCCAATGAACACTGAAGCTTTCTTT
TRBJ1-6 NA NA TRBV18 CASSPTGQYNSPLHF TGTGCCAGCTCACCGACCGGACAGTATAATTCACCCCTCCACTTT
TRBJ2-1 NA NA TRBV5-1 CASDGGNEQFF TGCGCCAGCGATGGGGGCAATGAGCAGTTCTTC
TRBJ1-2 NA NA TRBV19 CASTPRDKGDYGYTF TGTGCCAGTACCCCCCGGGACAAGGGGGACTATGGCTACACCTTC
TRBJ2-1 TRBD2 NA TRBV7-6 CASSYRTSGRKSTNEQFF TGTGCCAGCAGTTATAGGACTAGCGGGAGAAAGTCTACCAATGAGCAGTTCTTC
TRBJ2-1 TRBD1 NA TRBV7-9 CASSQQGAGNEQFF TGTGCCAGCAGCCAACAGGGGGCGGGGAATGAGCAGTTCTTC
TRBJ2-5 TRBD1 NA TRBV5-6 CASSLFWDRVEQETQYF TGTGCCAGCAGCTTGTTCTGGGACAGAGTTGAACAAGAGACCCAGTACTTC
TRBJ2-3 NA NA TRBV30 CAWSVGGDRADTQYF TGTGCCTGGAGTGTAGGAGGGGACAGAGCAGATACGCAGTATTTT
TRBJ2-2 TRBD1 NA TRBV5-1 CASSAQGPNTGELFF TGCGCCAGCAGCGCACAGGGGCCGAACACCGGGGAGCTGTTTTTT